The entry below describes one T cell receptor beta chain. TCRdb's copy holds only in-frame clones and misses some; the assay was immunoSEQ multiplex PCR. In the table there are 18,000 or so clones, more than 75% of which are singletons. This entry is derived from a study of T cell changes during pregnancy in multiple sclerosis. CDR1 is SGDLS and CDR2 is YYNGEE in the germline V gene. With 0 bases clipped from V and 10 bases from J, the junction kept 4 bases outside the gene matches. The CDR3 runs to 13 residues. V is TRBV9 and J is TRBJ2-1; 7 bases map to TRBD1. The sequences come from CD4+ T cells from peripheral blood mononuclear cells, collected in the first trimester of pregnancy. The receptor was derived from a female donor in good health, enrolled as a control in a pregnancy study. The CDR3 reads CASSVARQGEQFF. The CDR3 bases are TGTGCCAGCAGCGTAGCGCGACAGGGCGAGCAGTTCTTC. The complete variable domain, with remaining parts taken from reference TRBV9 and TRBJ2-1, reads DSGVTQTPKHLITATGQRVTLRCSPRSGDLSVYWYQQSLDQGLQFLIQYYNGEERAKGNILERFSAQQFPDLHSELNLSSLELGDSALYFCASSVARQGEQFFGPGTRLTVL.